This entry lists 12 T cell receptor beta chains sequenced from one sample in a study of cytomegalovirus exposure and HLA in healthy donors. PCR involved 60 Vbeta and 13 Jbeta primers. The table came from immunoSEQ multiplex PCR; TCRdb's copy has only in-frame clones and leaves some out. This table holds 100,000 to 150,000 clones. The sequencing input was PBMCs. These receptors came from a man aged 25-45 years in good health and CMV-seronegative.

V gene TRBV23-1 combines with J gene TRBJ1-1; 7 bases are shared with TRBD1. TRBV23-1 is known as an ORF, though its function is uncertain. Germline trimming cut 3 bases from V and 7 bases from J; bases unmatched to any gene: 8. The CDR3 runs 14 residues. The CDR3 bases are TGCGCCAGCAGTCAGACCGGGACAGCGGGTGAAGCTTTCTTT. It specifies CASSQTGTAGEAFF.

The chain joins TRBV28 to TRBJ1-2; D possibly corresponds to TRBD1 (5 bases). Trimming cost V 7 bases and J 5 bases, with 14 bases left between them. The CDR3 contains 13 residues. Looked up from germline, CDR1 is MDHEN and CDR2 is SYDVKM. DNA for the CDR3: TGTGCCAGCACCCCTACAGGCTTTTATGGCTACACCTTC. This codes for CASTPTGFYGYTF.

V is TRBV5-1 and J is TRBJ1-6, with D perhaps matching TRBD1 (6 bases). Germline CDR1 SGHRS, CDR2 YFSETQ. CDR3 length: 14 residues. V dropped 2 bases and J dropped 13 bases, with 16 bases sitting between them. The chain's CDR3 is CASSFMGAGEPLHF. The CDR3 region has the DNA TGCGCCAGCAGCTTTATGGGGGCAGGTGAGCCCCTCCACTTT.

The rearrangement joins TRBV28 to TRBJ1-4; 10 bases align to TRBD1. V was clipped by 1 base and J by 8 bases; unmatched bases: 4. The CDR3 length is 15 residues. Germline V gene lookup returns CDR1 MDHEN and CDR2 SYDVKM. CDR3 sequence (DNA): TGTGCCAGCAGTTTATCGGGACAGGGGCCAGAAAAACTGTTTTTT. Protein product: CASSLSGQGPEKLFF.

The chain uses TRBV4-1 and TRBJ2-1; D ambiguous. Between the trimmed V and J ends, which lost 0 bases and 7 bases, there was a span of 16 bases. The CDR3 is made up of 16 amino acids. Looked up from germline, CDR1 is MGHRA and CDR2 is YSYEKL. The CDR3 region is CASSQDTAESGNEQFF. CDR3 bases: TGCGCCAGCAGCCAAGATACGGCTGAATCGGGTAATGAGCAGTTCTTC.

V usage is TRBV5-5 and J usage is TRBJ2-7; D may be TRBD2 (6 bases). This CDR3 spans 14 amino acids. Germline values: CDR1 SGHKS, CDR2 YYEKEE (reference sequence). Trimming shortened V by 2 bases and J by 3 bases, and 12 bases separated the two germline ends. The CDR3 region is CASSFAGSHYEQYF. The CDR3 DNA follows: TGTGCCAGCAGCTTTGCGGGGTCCCACTACGAGCAGTACTTC.

The V call is TRBV4-2, the J call TRBJ2-3; D might be TRBD2 (6 bases). The germline V gene encodes CDR1 LGHNA and CDR2 YNFKEQ. The CDR3 sequence is 15 residues long. V was cut by 1 base and J by 6 bases, with 14 bases left in between. In nucleotides, the CDR3 is TGTGCCAGCAGCCAAGGGGGACTGAGACCCGATACGCAGTATTTT. Protein product: CASSQGGLRPDTQYF.

The gene calls are TRBV7-8 and TRBJ1-5; no clear D gene. This CDR3 is built from 12 residues. CDR1 and CDR2 (germline): SGHVS, FQNEAQ. The V and J ends lost 5 bases and 11 bases respectively, with 13 bases between them. DNA of the CDR3: TGTGCCAGCAGCCCCGGGAAGCTTGCCCAGCATTTT. Translating it yields CASSPGKLAQHF.

The rearrangement links TRBV5-1 to TRBJ1-2, with D uncertain. Germline assignment: CDR1 SGHRS and CDR2 YFSETQ. Trimming pared 4 bases from V and 3 bases from J, leaving 13 bases between. The CDR3 loop spans 14 amino acids. The chain's CDR3 is CASSPLGTYYGYTF. The CDR3 DNA reads as TGCGCCAGCAGCCCGTTGGGCACCTACTATGGCTACACCTTC.

Turning to this clone: The sample carries other DNA sequences with the same CDR3. This rearrangement joins TRBV6-5 to TRBJ2-7, with 13 nucleotides matching TRBD2. The V segment lost 6 bases and the J segment 3 bases; nucleotides outside the gene matches: 2. CDR1 MNHEY and CDR2 SVGAGI come from the germline V gene. This CDR3 is built from 14 residues. CDR3 sequence (DNA): TGTGCCAGCAGCCGACTAGCGGGAGGCTACGAGCAGTACTTC. It specifies CASSRLAGGYEQYF.

CDR3 amino acids: CASSAGLGVGSEQFF. The CDR3 DNA sequence: TGTGCCAGCAGCGCCGGACTAGGCGTTGGCAGTGAGCAGTTCTTC. This sequence joins TRBV9 and TRBJ2-1; TRBD2 matches at 7 bases. V was pared by 3 bases and J by 9 bases, with 12 bases of the junction left unmatched. This CDR3 region has 15 residues. Germline assignment: CDR1 SGDLS and CDR2 YYNGEE.

The V gene is TRBV19, the J gene TRBJ2-7; 10 bases agree with TRBD2. The CDR3 sequence is 14 residues long. Germline CDR1 reads LNHDA; CDR2 reads SQIVND (reference sequence). After removal of 4 bases from V and 5 bases from J, the junction contained 5 bases not matched to a gene. As DNA, the CDR3 is TGTGCCAGTAGTAAGCGGGAGGGCCTTGACGAGCAGTACTTC. Its protein product is CASSKREGLDEQYF.